The sequence of this TCR beta chain was determined in a study of cytomegalovirus exposure and HLA in healthy donors. At the level of the study: Early released data comprised approximately 85 million unique TCRs from HLA-typed donors.

This CDR3 contains 13 residues. V was trimmed by 3 bases and J by 6 bases, leaving 12 bases between them. Germline values: CDR1 LNHDA, CDR2 SQIVND (reference sequence). PCR was performed using 60 Vbeta and 13 Jbeta primers. TCRdb's table, derived via immunoSEQ multiplex PCR, lists solely in-frame clones and lacks some. This sample has some 130,000 clones, with 72% found just once. Everyone who donated was a healthy bone marrow donor. This sequence joins TRBV19 and TRBJ2-7; D might be TRBD1 (5 bases). The source material was PBMCs. The clonotype comes from a middle-aged man in good health and CMV-seropositive. The chain's CDR3 is CASSMNSGFEQYF. DNA for the CDR3: TGTGCCAGTAGTATGAATTCAGGGTTCGAGCAGTACTTC.